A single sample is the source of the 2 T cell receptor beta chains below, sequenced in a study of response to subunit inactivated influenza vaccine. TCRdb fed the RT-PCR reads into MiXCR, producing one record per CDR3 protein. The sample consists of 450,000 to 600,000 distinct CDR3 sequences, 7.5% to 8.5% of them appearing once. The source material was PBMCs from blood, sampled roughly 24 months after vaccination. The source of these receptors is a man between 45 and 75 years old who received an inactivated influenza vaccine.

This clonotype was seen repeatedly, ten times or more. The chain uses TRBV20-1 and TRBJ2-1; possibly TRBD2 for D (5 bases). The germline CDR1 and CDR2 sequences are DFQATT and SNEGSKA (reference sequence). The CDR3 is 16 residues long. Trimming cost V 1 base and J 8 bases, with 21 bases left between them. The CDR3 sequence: CSARGFPGSPRDEQFF. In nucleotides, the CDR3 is TGCAGTGCTAGAGGGTTTCCGGGGAGTCCGAGGGATGAGCAGTTCTTC.

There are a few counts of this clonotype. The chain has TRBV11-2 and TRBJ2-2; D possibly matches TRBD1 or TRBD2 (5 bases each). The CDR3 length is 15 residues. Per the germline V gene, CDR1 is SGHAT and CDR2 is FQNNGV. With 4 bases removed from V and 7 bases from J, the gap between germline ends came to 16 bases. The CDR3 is CASSSGTPPSGELFF. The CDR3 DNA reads TGTGCCAGCAGCTCCGGGACCCCCCCCAGCGGGGAGCTGTTTTTT.